This T cell receptor (beta chain) was captured in a study of blood T cell repertoires in COVID-19. Study details: The origin of the acute and convalescent COVID-19 samples was the United States, Italy and Spain. Sample material is recorded as cDNA or gDNA derived from T cells, B-cell-depleted T cells, or PBMCs.

Original data processing: Researchers report that nucleated cell counts were estimated from reference gene primer amplification. TCRdb keeps only in-frame clones here, not all; method: immunoSEQ multiplex PCR. The V and J calls and clone size were taken over from that table, and D and trimming were inferred from the DNA. The data contain 130,000 or so clones, roughly 86% of them singletons. This CDR3 contains 15 residues. Germline CDR1 reads MNHEY; CDR2 reads SVGAGI. The V and J ends lost 5 bases and 10 bases, in that order; junction bases with no gene match: 12. The sequence was obtained from a woman aged 55-69 years with acute or convalescent COVID-19. Sequences were obtained from peripheral blood. The rearrangement links TRBV6-5 to TRBJ2-5, with 11 positions matching TRBD2. The CDR3, as DNA: TGTGCCAGCAGTCCGTATAGCGGGGGGGCGGTTGGCCAGTACTTC. Its protein product is CASSPYSGGAVGQYF.